This T cell receptor beta chain originates from a study of blood T cell repertoires in COVID-19. Background on the study: Sites across the United States, Italy and Spain contributed samples from acute and convalescent COVID-19. T cells, B-cell-depleted T cells, or PBMCs supplied cDNA or gDNA.

In its sample, this clone was seen a few times. Per the authors' pipeline: Amplifying reference gene primers gave estimates of nucleated cell counts. Clones were read by immunoSEQ multiplex PCR, and TCRdb kept only the in-frame ones, dropping some. That table gives V, J and clone size, and the DNA gave D and trimming. Found here are under 350,000 clones, more than 75% of them singletons; the top ten hold around 1.2%. The germline CDR1 and CDR2 sequences are MDHEN and SYDVKM. V trimming: 6 bases; J trimming: 2 bases; junction bases outside the gene matches: 7. CDR3 length: 15 amino acids. Source material: peripheral blood. The TCR sequence derives from a man in his 70s with acute or convalescent COVID-19. The chain carries TRBV28 and TRBJ2-7; 10 bases align to TRBD1. The DNA for the CDR3 is TGTGCCAGCAGCATCGGGACAGGGGCGCCCTACGAGCAGTACTTC. Translation gives CASSIGTGAPYEQYF. The variable domain in full, completed from reference TRBV28 and TRBJ2-7, reads DVKVTQSSRYLVKRTGEKVFLECVQDMDHENMFWYRQDPGLGLRLIYFSYDVKMKEKGDIPEGYSVSREKKERFSLILESASTNQTSMYLCASSIGTGAPYEQYFGPGTRLTVT.